A selection of T cell receptor beta chains follows, all from one sample in a study of vaccination effects on CD4 cells after COVID-19. Profiling relied on immunoSEQ multiplex PCR, and the TCRdb table lists in-frame clones only, not all of them. The sample has 27,000 or so clones, roughly 80% seen once. Antigens of these TCRs are unknown. The input for sequencing was CD4+ T cells from PBMCs cultured with HCoV-NL63 spike peptides, taken after COVID-19 vaccination. The receptors stem from a human donor who received a COVID-19 vaccine. Some clones in this sample may be carry-over from other donors' samples. Both conserved end residues are part of each CDR3. A D gene is named only where the DNA matches it firmly. Clone size is stated in some rows and not others, as once, few, many or a class when expanded.

d_call	v_call	cdr3_length	j_call	clone_size	cdr3_nt	cdr3_aa
.	TRBV7-2	13	TRBJ2-1	.	TGTGCCAGCAGCTTAGCGAGGCACAATGAGCAGTTCTTC	CASSLARHNEQFF
.	TRBV2	14	TRBJ2-3	.	TGTGCCGACGCCGAACATTCCTACACAGATACGCAGTATTTT	CADAEHSYTDTQYF
.	TRBV10-2	12	TRBJ2-7	.	TGCGCCAGCAGGAGTCCTTCCTACGAGCAGTACTTC	CASRSPSYEQYF
.	TRBV5-1	14	TRBJ2-3	.	TGCGCCAGCAGCTTGGGGCAGGGCCCAGATACGCAGTATTTT	CASSLGQGPDTQYF
TRBD2	TRBV6-1	20	TRBJ2-1	once	TGTGCCAGCAGTGGGGCCCCGGGACTAGCGGGGGCCTCCACCTTGGATGAGCAGTTCTTC	CASSGAPGLAGASTLDEQFF
.	TRBV5-5	16	TRBJ2-5	.	TGTGCCAGCAGCTTGCTTAGGACAGCGGTAGGAGAGACCCAGTACTTC	CASSLLRTAVGETQYF
TRBD1	TRBV5-1	15	TRBJ1-4	.	TGCGCCAGCAGCTTGGGAGGGGGCGCACGGGAAAAACTGTTTTTT	CASSLGGGAREKLFF
.	TRBV2	15	TRBJ2-6	.	TGTGCCAGCAGTCCCAAGGGGTCTGGGGCCAACGTCCTGACTTTC	CASSPKGSGANVLTF
TRBD2	TRBV11-2	18	TRBJ2-5	.	TGTGCCAGCAGCGGAGGGACTAGCGGGGGACATCTCCGGGAGACCCAGTACTTC	CASSGGTSGGHLRETQYF
.	TRBV6-1	16	TRBJ2-3	.	TGTGCCAGCAGTGAAAGGCGGACTCGAAGCACAGATACGCAGTATTTT	CASSERRTRSTDTQYF
.	TRBV12-3/TRBV12-4	13	TRBJ1-3	.	TGTGCCAGCAGAGATAGCTCTGGAAACACCATATATTTT	CASRDSSGNTIYF
.	TRBV29-1	14	TRBJ2-3	.	TGCAGTTCGCGCATGGGAAGTTTCACAGATACGCAGTATTTT	CSSRMGSFTDTQYF
.	TRBV18	13	TRBJ2-5	.	TGTGCCAGCTCACCAGGACAGCAAGAGACCCAGTACTTC	CASSPGQQETQYF
.	TRBV7-3	13	TRBJ1-1	.	TGTGCCAGCAGCTTTAATGGGAACACTGAAGCTTTCTTT	CASSFNGNTEAFF
.	TRBV5-1	14	TRBJ2-5	once	TGCGCCAGCAGCTTGGGAGTGCTGGGGGAGACCCAGTACTTC	CASSLGVLGETQYF
TRBD1	TRBV29-1	12	TRBJ2-5	.	TGCAGCGGCCTGACAGGGCAAGAGACCCAGTACTTC	CSGLTGQETQYF
TRBD1	TRBV9	14	TRBJ2-3	.	TGTGCCAGCAGCCCGCACAGGGGAGCAGATACGCAGTATTTT	CASSPHRGADTQYF
.	TRBV5-1	13	TRBJ1-2	.	TGCGCCAGCAGCTTGGGCGGGCCGGATGGCTACACCTTC	CASSLGGPDGYTF